This T cell receptor (beta chain) was recorded in a study of T-cell reconstitution after alpha-beta-depleted transplantation in children. Unique molecular identifiers tagged the TCRbeta library. MiXCR, applied by TCRdb to the PCR reads, yields one record per CDR3 protein. Of approximately 270,000 distinct CDR3 sequences detected, roughly 9.5% appear once; the ten largest clones hold about a tenth. The trim removed 0 bases at V and 3 bases at J, leaving 9 bases unmatched. From germline, CDR1 is SQVTM and CDR2 ANQGSEA. The CDR3 sequence is 16 residues long. This chain connects TRBV29-1 to TRBJ2-5, with TRBD2 matching over 8 bases. This TCR was recovered from a human donor who donated a stem cell graft to a child with SCID. The sample here was PBMCs from the stem cell graft donor, taken from the stem cell graft. The CDR3 spells CSVEDLWRGVEETQYF. The CDR3 DNA follows: TGCAGCGTTGAAGATCTCTGGCGGGGGGTAGAAGAGACCCAGTACTTC.